This TCR beta chain was documented in a study of T cells in localized non-small cell lung cancer (dated by TCRdb to the early 2020s). Context from the whole study: The study analyzed T cell repertoires of hundreds of early-stage NSCLC patients, comparing tumors and uninvolved tumor-adjacent lungs. Of the NSCLC patients, 129 were male and roughly 100 were female, and the mean age was about 69 years. The cohort was made up of hundreds of treatment-naive NSCLC patients whose localized lung tumors had been resected.

Trimming at the junction amounts to 4 bases on V and 0 bases on J, and the germline ends lie 6 bases apart. The germline V gene (reference sequence) specifies LNHDA as CDR1 and SQIVND as CDR2. The CDR3 holds 13 amino acids from the cysteine to the phenylalanine. Kept here is only the CDR3 DNA, which spans 39 bases and is read in frame from base 1. For this clone: Its antigen remains undetermined. Base qualities are not at hand, and no much larger clone is one base apart.

At diagnosis, peripheral blood, uninvolved tumor-adjacent lung and tumor were collected and were preserved as a mix of fresh-frozen and FFPE material. For TCR repertoire profiling, blood samples were analyzed in the form of peripheral blood mononuclear cells. Overall study results and their limits: Uninvolved tumor-adjacent lung showed the highest T cell clonality, higher than tumor, which suggests more focused antigenic responses in the adjacent lung. Higher T cell density in blood was associated with longer overall survival, whereas higher clonality in adjacent lung was associated with shorter survival. Because the study design was exploratory, TCR variables were selected using unadjusted p-values without false-discovery rate correction. A median of 57 of the top 100 tumor clones turned up in the paired uninvolved adjacent lung, and 25 to 30 of those clones also ranked among the top 100 of that same adjacent lung. Because multi-region tumor sequencing was not done, intratumor heterogeneity could not be ruled out.

The immunoSEQ Assay was used to sequence TCR beta CDR3 regions from DNA. In the original analysis: T cell density was computed as TCR beta template counts normalized to usable DNA estimated by amplifying housekeeping genes. The preseqR package was used to estimate richness by extrapolating to 400,000 templates for PBMC samples and to 120,000 templates for tissue samples. Clonality was calculated as one minus Pielou's evenness. To identify tissue-enriched TCRs, differential abundance testing was run on productive amino-acid clonotypes with a minimum total count of 5 and an alpha of 0.1. The Jaccard Index and the Morisita Overlap Index were used to quantify repertoire overlap between compartments. GLIPH clustered TCR beta CDR3s with public tetramer-defined viral CDR3s; viral motifs required at least three viral sequences plus V-gene enrichment. The source is immuneACCESS, and TCRdb retained only in-frame sequences with V and J called. Part of the clones is not carried over; for the studies checked, unresolved V genes explain less than half of this, and the remainder is unexplained. V and J calls and clone size are those listed in that table; D and trimming were worked out from the DNA. This sample gives approximately 34,000 clones in total; around nine tenths of them show up just once. The leading ten clones occupy about 7.2% of the sample.

The sample in question was peripheral blood, obtained before any cancer treatment. The origin of this receptor is a woman aged 40-75 years with stage I lung adenocarcinoma. Recombination joined TRBV19 with TRBJ1-1, with TRBD1 tentatively as D gene (5 bases match). The bases are TGTGCCAGTAGTAACAGGTTGAACACTGAAGCTTTCTTT. Its amino acids are CASSNRLNTEAFF.